This entry concerns a single TCR beta chain. Its antigen is currently unknown. The CDR3 runs to 15 residues. Per the germline V gene, CDR1 is LGHNA and CDR2 is YNFKEQ. Trimming removed 1 base from V and 6 bases from J; junction bases left unmatched: 4. Sample time point: pretreatment peripheral blood. Locally advanced or metastatic urothelial carcinoma was diagnosed in the patients. The data derive from a study of PD-L1 blockade in urothelial cancer. Study-wide context: Males with bladder-origin urothelial cancer constituted about 85% of the 29 patients. Median T cell yield per blood sample was over 130,000 cells.

Study-wide results and limits: Patients with durable benefit had greater blood expansion of tumor-associated TCR clones 3 weeks into treatment.

This table comes from immunoSEQ multiplex PCR, and its TCRdb copy is limited to in-frame clones, with some not included. The table records roughly 120,000 clones, less than 85% of them present only once. This TCR was sampled from a man between 45 and 60 years old with urothelial cancer. The chain recombines TRBV4-2 with TRBJ2-1, with TRBD1 matching 9 bases. Sequenced material: PBMCs, taken around atezolizumab (anti-PD-L1) treatment. This CDR3 is CASSQVGTGPNEQFF. The CDR3 DNA sequence: TGTGCCAGCAGCCAAGTGGGGACAGGGCCCAATGAGCAGTTCTTC.